These T cell receptor beta chains were read from a single sample in a study of T cell responses to AZD1222 COVID-19 vaccine. The table came from immunoSEQ multiplex PCR; TCRdb's copy has only in-frame clones and leaves some out. The sample lists approximately 100,000 clones; about 92% were seen once. The sequenced sample was peripheral blood, obtained 28 days after the second AZD1222 dose. These receptors came from an adult who received the AZD1222 COVID-19 vaccine. The CDR3 runs from the conserved cysteine through the conserved F or W. Each record gives: D gene, CDR3 length, clone size, J gene, V gene, CDR3 DNA, CDR3 protein. D genes are given only for firm matches. A row's size may be missing; if present it is once, few, many or a size class.

TRBD1	14	-	TRBJ2-7	TRBV7-3	TGTGCCAGCAGCTCAACAGGGGGAACCTACGAGCAGTACTTC	CASSSTGGTYEQYF
-	11	-	TRBJ2-1	TRBV7-8	TGTGCCAGCAGCCCCTGGGATGAGCAGTTCTTC	CASSPWDEQFF
TRBD1	15	once	TRBJ1-2	TRBV6-5	TGTGCCAGCAGCGCGCCTCGGACAGGGAACTATGGCTACACCTTC	CASSAPRTGNYGYTF
-	12	-	TRBJ1-1	TRBV6-6	TGTGCCAGCAGTTACTTTGAAGGGGAAGCTTTCTTT	CASSYFEGEAFF
TRBD2	17	-	TRBJ2-5	TRBV14	TGTGCCAGCAGCCAAGGGGCAAGCGGGGGGTACCAAGAGACCCAGTACTTC	CASSQGASGGYQETQYF
-	12	-	TRBJ2-3	TRBV7-2	TGTGCCAGCAGCACCAGCACAGATACGCAGTATTTT	CASSTSTDTQYF
-	15	-	TRBJ1-6	TRBV6-5	TGTGCCAGCAGTTACTCGAGGGGAATCGGGTCACCCCTCCACTTT	CASSYSRGIGSPLHF
TRBD2	17	-	TRBJ2-7	TRBV6-1	TGTGCCAGCAGTGAAGGTGTAGCGGGGGGTAACTCCTACGAGCAGTACTTC	CASSEGVAGGNSYEQYF
-	13	-	TRBJ2-1	TRBV9	TGTGCCAGCAGCCCACCCAGGCCCAATGAGCAGTTCTTC	CASSPPRPNEQFF
-	14	-	TRBJ2-5	TRBV14	TGTGCCAGCAGCCAAGATAGGGCGGTGGAGACCCAGTACTTC	CASSQDRAVETQYF
TRBD1	14	-	TRBJ1-1	TRBV18	TGTGCCAGCTCACCGACAGGGGGCGATGCTGAAGCTTTCTTT	CASSPTGGDAEAFF
-	16	-	TRBJ2-4	TRBV16	TGTGCCAGCACCACAGATAGGGATCCAGCCAAAAACATTCAGTACTTC	CASTTDRDPAKNIQYF
-	15	-	TRBJ2-2	TRBV4-3	TGCGCCAGCAGCCAAGAGGGAGCTCACACCGGGGAGCTGTTTTTT	CASSQEGAHTGELFF
-	11	-	TRBJ1-1	TRBV20-1	TGCAGTGCGCACAGGGAAACTGAAGCTTTCTTT	CSAHRETEAFF
TRBD1	17	-	TRBJ2-1	TRBV27	TGTGCCAGCAGTTTATCGGAATTGGGAACAGGGGGGAATGAGCAGTTCTTC	CASSLSELGTGGNEQFF
TRBD1	15	-	TRBJ1-2	TRBV5-1	TGCGCCAGCAGCTCCGGGACAGGGGGCGACTATGGCTACACCTTC	CASSSGTGGDYGYTF
TRBD1	14	-	TRBJ1-1	TRBV5-1	TGCGCCAGCAGCCAGGACAGGGGGAACACTGAAGCTTTCTTT	CASSQDRGNTEAFF
TRBD2	17	-	TRBJ2-1	TRBV7-6	TGTGCCAGCAGCTTAGGGGCAGCGGGGGGGCCGTACAATGAGCAGTTCTTC	CASSLGAAGGPYNEQFF
TRBD1	15	-	TRBJ1-4	TRBV7-2	TGTGCCAGCAGCCCAGGGGGCTCGGCTAATGAAAAACTGTTTTTT	CASSPGGSANEKLFF
TRBD1	15	-	TRBJ1-4	TRBV4-1	TGCGCCAGCAGCCTTGCGGGACAGACTAATGAAAAACTGTTTTTT	CASSLAGQTNEKLFF
-	16	-	TRBJ1-4	TRBV4-2	TGTGCCAGCAGCCTCCAGACGGGGGCGGATGGGGAAAAACTGTTTTTT	CASSLQTGADGEKLFF
-	16	-	TRBJ1-5	TRBV6-4	TGTGCCAGCAGTGAACGAGGGCGGCGGGGCAATCAGCCCCAGCATTTT	CASSERGRRGNQPQHF
-	13	-	TRBJ2-3	TRBV27	TGTGCCAGCAGTCGGGAAGCCTCAGATACGCAGTATTTT	CASSREASDTQYF
-	14	-	TRBJ2-7	TRBV16	TGTGCCAGCAGCCTAGGTCGGGGCAGCTACGAGCAGTACTTC	CASSLGRGSYEQYF
-	14	-	TRBJ1-1	TRBV25-1	TGTGCCAGCAGTGAATATCGGGTGGGCACTGAAGCTTTCTTT	CASSEYRVGTEAFF
-	16	-	TRBJ1-2	TRBV9	TGTGCCAGCAGCGTAGGGGCAGATGGGGGGAACTATGGCTACACCTTC	CASSVGADGGNYGYTF
-	16	-	TRBJ1-2	TRBV7-9	TGTGCCAGCAGCTTAGTGTTCACAGGAGGGAACTATGGCTACACCTTC	CASSLVFTGGNYGYTF
-	14	-	TRBJ2-5	TRBV5-1	TGCGCCAGCCGCACGGGGGCCGGGCGGGAGACCCAGTACTTC	CASRTGAGRETQYF
-	15	-	TRBJ2-7	TRBV6-1	TGTGCCAGCAGTGAAAATTACGGGGGCTCCTACGAGCAGTACTTC	CASSENYGGSYEQYF
-	15	-	TRBJ2-4	TRBV7-2	TGTGCCAGCAGCTTAGCGGAACGGGGGACAAACATTCAGTACTTC	CASSLAERGTNIQYF
-	12	-	TRBJ1-1	TRBV2	TGTGCCAGCAAAGAGGAGAACACTGAAGCTTTCTTT	CASKEENTEAFF
-	13	-	TRBJ1-2	TRBV18	TGTGCCAGCTCACCAGGTTTGTCCTATGGCTACACCTTC	CASSPGLSYGYTF
TRBD1	17	-	TRBJ2-3	TRBV9	TGTGCCAGCAGCGGGCTACTTACAGGGGGTTGGGCAGATACGCAGTATTTT	CASSGLLTGGWADTQYF
-	15	-	TRBJ2-5	TRBV27	TGTGCCAGCAGTTCGGATCGTAGGGCCGGGGAGACCCAGTACTTC	CASSSDRRAGETQYF
-	17	-	TRBJ2-6	TRBV5-1	TGCGCCAGCAGCTTGAACAGAGTAATCTCTGGGGCCAACGTCCTGACTTTC	CASSLNRVISGANVLTF
-	15	-	TRBJ2-5	TRBV7-3	TGTGCCAGCAGCGAGACCCCGGGACAACAAGAGACCCAGTACTTC	CASSETPGQQETQYF
-	17	-	TRBJ1-5	TRBV5-8	TGTGCCAGCAGCTTGGGACAGGTGGTCGTAAGCAATCAGCCCCAGCATTTT	CASSLGQVVVSNQPQHF
TRBD1	14	-	TRBJ1-2	TRBV28	TGTGCCAGCAGAACAGGGGAGCTCGCGGATGGCTACACCTTC	CASRTGELADGYTF